This T cell receptor beta chain was captured by sequencing in a study of read filtering for tumor transcriptome and immune sequencing. Molecular barcoded adaptors covering alpha/delta and beta/gamma chains were used on roughly 400 ng RNA. TCRdb re-called the reads with MiXCR, one entry per CDR3 protein. This table holds 50,000 to 65,000 distinct CDR3 sequences, nearly 20% found once. This clonotype was counted at least ten times. Germline CDR1 reads MGHRA; CDR2 reads YSYEKL. With 4 bases clipped from V and 4 bases from J, the junction kept 10 bases outside the gene matches. This CDR3 is built from 16 residues.

The chain combines TRBV4-1 with TRBJ2-5; 9 bases are a match to TRBD2. The sample comprised a population of CD138-negative cells sorted from bone marrow. This clonotype was sampled from a donor over 35 with multiple myeloma. For the CDR3, the DNA is TGCGCCAGCAGCCGACTAGGCGGGAGGGCGGTAGAGACCCAGTACTTC. Protein sequence: CASSRLGGRAVETQYF.